This T cell receptor (beta chain) derives from a study of CD8+CD57+ T cells in acquired aplastic anemia. Whole-study context: Recorded DNA amounts for sorted CD4+ and CD8+ cells had an average of roughly 3.4 ug.

This clonotype was seen repeatedly, ten times or more. The antigen is unknown. Germline V gene data show CDR1 as SGDLS and CDR2 as YYNGEE. There are 15 residues in the CDR3. V was trimmed by 0 bases and J by 4 bases, leaving 13 bases between them. Template material for TCR beta VDJ and CDR3 profiling consisted of genomic DNA. TCRdb ran MiXCR on the reads and lists one entry per CDR3 protein. The sample lists about 80,000 distinct CDR3 sequences; more than 40% were seen once. The study's findings and limits: No significant difference in CD8+ Simpson's diversity was found between patients and controls. The number of CD8+ CDR3 sequences shared by patients and controls was about 27.

The TCR was taken from a human donor in good health, serving as a control. The genes are TRBV9 and TRBJ2-5; D is ambiguous. The sequencing sample was made of sorted CD4+, CD8+, or CD8+CD57+ T cells (not recorded which) from PBMCs. The CDR3 nucleotides are TGTGCCAGCAGCGTAGGGTCCCTAGGAAGAGAGACCCAGTACTTC. Amino acids: CASSVGSLGRETQYF.